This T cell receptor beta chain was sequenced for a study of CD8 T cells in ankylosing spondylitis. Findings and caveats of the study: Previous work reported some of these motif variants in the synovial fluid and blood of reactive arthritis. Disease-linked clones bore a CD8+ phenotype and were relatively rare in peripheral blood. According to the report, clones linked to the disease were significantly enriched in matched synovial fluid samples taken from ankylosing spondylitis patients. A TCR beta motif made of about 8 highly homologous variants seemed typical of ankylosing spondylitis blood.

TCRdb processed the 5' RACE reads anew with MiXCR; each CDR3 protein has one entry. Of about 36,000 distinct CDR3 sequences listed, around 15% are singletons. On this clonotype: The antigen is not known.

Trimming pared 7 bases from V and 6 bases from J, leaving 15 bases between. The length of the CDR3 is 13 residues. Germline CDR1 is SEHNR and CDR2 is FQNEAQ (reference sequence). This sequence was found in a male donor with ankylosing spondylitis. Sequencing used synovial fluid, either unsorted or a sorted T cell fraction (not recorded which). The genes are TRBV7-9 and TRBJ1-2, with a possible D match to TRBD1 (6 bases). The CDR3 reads CASTHQRGNGYTF. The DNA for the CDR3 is TGTGCCAGCACCCACCAAAGGGGGAATGGCTACACCTTC.